These 25 T cell receptor beta chains came from one sample sequenced in a study of identical twins. Each CDR3 protein gets one entry after TCRdb re-called the 5' RACE reads with MiXCR. The sample has about 490,000 distinct CDR3 sequences; roughly 15% are singletons. The sample also formed part of further work on yellow fever vaccine responses in identical twins.

Sequenced material: CD4+ T cells sorted from blood. These receptors came from a woman in her late teens or twenties in good health.

The V and J genes are TRBV5-5 and TRBJ1-5; D possibly corresponds to TRBD1 (5 bases). V shed 2 bases and J shed 3 bases, with 18 bases lying between them. The CDR3 covers 17 residues. Germline CDR1 reads SGHKS; CDR2 reads YYEKEE (reference sequence). The CDR3 DNA follows: TGTGCCAGCAGCTTCGTCACAGGCCGACTTTCCAATCAGCCCCAGCATTTT. Translation gives CASSFVTGRLSNQPQHF.

This clonotype came up a few times. V and J are TRBV29-1 and TRBJ2-5; possible D gene TRBD2, 6 bases. The germline V gene has CDR1 SQVTM and CDR2 ANQGSEA. V lost 7 bases and J 1 base, leaving 16 bases between the germline ends. CDR3 size: 14 residues. DNA for the CDR3: TGCAGCGCGGAGGGACCCCCACTCCAAGAGACCCAGTACTTC. Translated, it gives CSAEGPPLQETQYF.

V is TRBV24-1 and J is TRBJ2-1; 8 nucleotides agree with TRBD2. Losses at the gene ends were 1 base for V and 6 bases for J; bases not matched to a gene: 7. The CDR3 spans 16 residues. The germline CDR1 and CDR2 sequences are KGHDR and SFDVKD. DNA of the CDR3: TGTGCCACCAGTGATTTAAGCGGGGGAGGGGTCAATGAGCAGTTCTTC. It specifies CATSDLSGGGVNEQFF.

This clonotype showed up just a few times. The rearrangement uses TRBV3-1 and TRBJ2-4, with 7 positions matching TRBD2. After removal of 5 bases from V and 6 bases from J, the junction contained 7 bases not matched to a gene. The CDR3 runs to 14 residues. From germline, CDR1 is LGHDT and CDR2 YNNKEL (reference sequence). The CDR3 reads CASSAPGRGNIQYF. The CDR3 nucleotides read TGTGCCAGCAGCGCCCCGGGGAGGGGAAACATTCAGTACTTC.

The V and J genes are TRBV5-1 and TRBJ1-1, with D perhaps matching TRBD1 (6 bases). V gave up 0 bases and J gave up 0 bases, with 9 bases separating them. This CDR3 comprises 15 residues. Germline values: CDR1 SGHRS, CDR2 YFSETQ. CDR3 sequence: CASSLVGGLNTEAFF. The CDR3 DNA follows: TGCGCCAGCAGCTTGGTCGGGGGCTTGAACACTGAAGCTTTCTTT.

This clonotype was found a few times. The CDR3 bases are TGCAGTGGGGTGACCGGGAGGACAACATTGGACAATGAGCAGTTCTTC. As protein: CSGVTGRTTLDNEQFF. This rearrangement joins TRBV20-1 to TRBJ2-1; 7 bases map to TRBD2. The CDR3 totals 16 residues. The V and J ends lost 7 bases and 5 bases, in that order; junction bases with no gene match: 17. Looked up from germline, CDR1 is DFQATT and CDR2 is SNEGSKA (reference sequence).

This clonotype was seen a few times. This rearrangement joins TRBV6-1 to TRBJ1-2; 9 bases line up with TRBD1. V lost 11 bases to trimming and J lost 7 bases; unmatched junction nucleotides: 14. The CDR3 runs to 14 residues. Germline lookup yields CDR1 MNHNS and CDR2 SASEGT. The CDR3 spells CAARPRNRGLGYTF. The CDR3, as DNA: TGTGCCGCGCGACCTCGGAACAGGGGGCTTGGCTACACCTTC.

This clonotype was seen only a few times. The chain is built from TRBV5-1 and TRBJ2-1; 9 bases align to TRBD2. Per the germline V gene, CDR1 is SGHRS and CDR2 is YFSETQ. The CDR3 consists of 18 residues. V trimming: 4 bases; J trimming: 0 bases; junction bases outside the gene matches: 11. Here the CDR3 reads CASSTNRLAVSSYNEQFF. In nucleotides, the CDR3 is TGCGCCAGCAGCACCAACAGACTAGCGGTAAGCTCCTACAATGAGCAGTTCTTC.

This clonotype has more than one count but fewer than ten. J is TRBJ2-7 and V is TRBV28; D gene ambiguous. With 4 bases removed from V and 4 bases from J, the gap between germline ends came to 8 bases. Per germline, CDR1 MDHEN and CDR2 SYDVKM. This CDR3 is 12 amino acids long. CDR3 sequence (DNA): TGTGCCAGCAGTTCCATGAGATACGAGCAGTACGTC. It codes for CASSSMRYEQYV.

The gene calls are TRBV28 and TRBJ2-4; TRBD1 might be the D (6 bases). The CDR3 is 16 amino acids. V was trimmed by 3 bases and J by 1 base, leaving 13 bases between them. The germline V gene has CDR1 MDHEN and CDR2 SYDVKM. The CDR3 protein is CASSFGGRAAKNIQYF. The CDR3 DNA follows: TGTGCCAGCAGTTTTGGGGGCAGGGCGGCCAAAAACATTCAGTACTTC.

The gene calls are TRBV14 and TRBJ1-2, with 7 positions matching TRBD1. V trimming: 4 bases; J trimming: 7 bases; junction bases outside the gene matches: 6. Germline V lookup: CDR1 SGHDN, CDR2 FVKESK. This CDR3 region has 13 residues. CDR3 in amino acids: CASSPGRGFGYTF. The CDR3 DNA reads TGTGCCAGCAGCCCCGGCAGGGGGTTTGGCTACACCTTC.

At least ten counts were recorded for this clonotype. V is TRBV12-3 or TRBV12-4 and J is TRBJ2-1, with a tentative D call TRBD2 (6 bases). V was cut by 6 bases and J by 8 bases, with 11 bases left in between. This CDR3 is 12 amino acids long. CDR3 residues: CASSGRGYEQFF. CDR3 nucleotide sequence: TGTGCCAGCAGCGGACGGGGGTATGAGCAGTTCTTC.

This clonotype was found a few times. The chain is built from TRBV20-1 and TRBJ2-7; 11 nucleotides agree with TRBD2. This CDR3 is 17 amino acids long. Per the germline V gene, CDR1 is DFQATT and CDR2 is SNEGSKA (reference sequence). The trim removed 3 bases at V and 2 bases at J, leaving 12 bases unmatched. The CDR3, as DNA: TGCAGTGCTAGGGGTCCCGGACTAGCGGGTTCAACCTACGAGCAGTACTTC. It translates to CSARGPGLAGSTYEQYF.

The chain joins TRBV20-1 to TRBJ1-6, with TRBD1 matching 11 bases. This CDR3 has 15 amino acids. J lost 7 bases, V lost 6 bases, and 8 bases had no gene match. The germline V gene encodes CDR1 DFQATT and CDR2 SNEGSKA (reference sequence). CDR3: CSAKIGTGGNSPLHF. The CDR3, as DNA: TGCAGTGCCAAGATTGGGACAGGGGGAAATTCACCCCTCCACTTT.

This clonotype was counted a few times. The chain carries TRBV10-3 and TRBJ1-1, with 7 bases fitting TRBD1. V was pared by 5 bases and J by 7 bases, with 10 bases of the junction left unmatched. Looked up from germline, CDR1 is ENHRY and CDR2 is SYGVKD. The CDR3 sequence is 14 residues long. CDR3 coding DNA: TGTGCCATCAGTTACGACAGGGTCATCAATGAAGCTTTCTTT. As protein: CAISYDRVINEAFF.

V and J are TRBV5-1 and TRBJ2-7; 7 positions match TRBD1. V lost 0 bases to trimming and J lost 2 bases; unmatched junction nucleotides: 2. From germline, CDR1 is SGHRS and CDR2 YFSETQ. This CDR3 is 14 amino acids long. CDR3 sequence reads: CASSLETGPYEQYV. CDR3 DNA: TGCGCCAGCAGCTTGGAGACAGGGCCCTACGAGCAGTACGTC.

This clonotype was recorded a few times. The chain uses TRBV19 and TRBJ2-2; D unresolved. V dropped 7 bases and J dropped 2 bases, with 14 bases sitting between them. From germline, CDR1 is LNHDA and CDR2 SQIVND (reference sequence). CDR3 length equals 15 residues. DNA of the CDR3: TGTGCCAGTAATACGGCAGGAACCAACACCGGGGAGCTGTTTTTT. Encoded protein: CASNTAGTNTGELFF.

This clonotype was seen only a few times. The V call is TRBV9, the J call TRBJ2-5; possibly TRBD2 for D (5 bases). With 3 bases removed from V and 1 base from J, the gap between germline ends came to 13 bases. The CDR3 length is 15 residues. The V gene's germline CDR1 is SGDLS and CDR2 YYNGEE. CDR3 in amino acids: CASSADRGFQETQYF. CDR3 nucleotides: TGTGCCAGCAGCGCCGATCGGGGATTCCAAGAGACCCAGTACTTC.

This clonotype has at least ten counts. V usage is TRBV12-3 or TRBV12-4 and J usage is TRBJ2-2; D is perhaps TRBD2 (6 bases). The V end was cut by 5 bases, the J end by 4 bases, with 11 bases between. The CDR3 totals 14 residues. The CDR3 sequence is CASSRLASTGELFF. For the CDR3, the DNA is TGTGCCAGCAGTAGGCTAGCGAGCACCGGGGAGCTGTTTTTT.

This clonotype was counted between two and nine times. This chain connects TRBV6-5 to TRBJ2-2; 11 bases agree with TRBD2. This CDR3 has 16 amino acids. The germline V gene has CDR1 MNHEY and CDR2 SVGAGI. The trim removed 8 bases at V and 6 bases at J, leaving 11 bases unmatched. The CDR3 region is CASRSQTSGIAGELFF. CDR3 nucleotides: TGTGCCAGCCGTTCTCAGACTAGCGGGATTGCCGGGGAGCTGTTTTTT.

The chain carries TRBV2 and TRBJ2-3; a weak D match, TRBD2 (6 bases). Trimming took 8 bases from V and 0 from J, leaving 15 bases between them. This CDR3 region has 15 residues. Germline V gene lookup returns CDR1 SNHLY and CDR2 FYNNEI. The CDR3 spells CASYRNRGSTDTQYF. CDR3 sequence (DNA): TGTGCCAGCTACCGGAATCGGGGGAGCACAGATACGCAGTATTTT.

This clonotype was picked up a small number of times. Here the CDR3 reads CASSFGLHQSSYNEQFF. The DNA of the CDR3 is TGCGCCAGCAGCTTTGGTCTTCACCAGAGCTCCTACAATGAGCAGTTCTTC. The rearrangement joins TRBV5-1 to TRBJ2-1; D not certain. The CDR3 is 17 amino acids. The germline CDR1 and CDR2 sequences are SGHRS and YFSETQ. The germline V and J ends were trimmed by 2 bases and 0 bases, with 15 bases remaining between them.

The chain's CDR3 is CASHPARYTGELFF. The CDR3 bases are TGTGCCAGCCACCCTGCCAGATACACCGGGGAGCTGTTTTTT. The chain links TRBV28 to TRBJ2-2, with no clear D. Germline loops: CDR1 MDHEN, CDR2 SYDVKM. The CDR3 has 14 residues. With 8 bases removed from V and 3 bases from J, the gap between germline ends came to 13 bases.

There are a few counts of this clonotype. The chain carries TRBV28 and TRBJ2-3; 12 nucleotides match TRBD2. Germline CDR1 is MDHEN and CDR2 is SYDVKM. After removal of 5 bases from V and 11 bases from J, the junction contained 2 bases not matched to a gene. CDR3 size: 12 residues. Written as DNA, the CDR3 is TGTGCCAGCAGTGGGACTAGCGGGTGGCAGTATTTT. It codes for CASSGTSGWQYF.

This clonotype appeared a few times. The rearrangement joins TRBV3-1 to TRBJ2-1, with D perhaps given as TRBD1 or TRBD2 (5 bases each). This CDR3 comprises 11 residues. The germline V gene has CDR1 LGHDT and CDR2 YNNKEL (reference sequence). V was shortened by 8 bases and J by 9 bases, with 11 bases between the two germline ends. The CDR3 loop reads CASRGAREQFF. In DNA form, the CDR3 reads TGTGCCAGCCGAGGGGCTCGTGAGCAGTTCTTC.